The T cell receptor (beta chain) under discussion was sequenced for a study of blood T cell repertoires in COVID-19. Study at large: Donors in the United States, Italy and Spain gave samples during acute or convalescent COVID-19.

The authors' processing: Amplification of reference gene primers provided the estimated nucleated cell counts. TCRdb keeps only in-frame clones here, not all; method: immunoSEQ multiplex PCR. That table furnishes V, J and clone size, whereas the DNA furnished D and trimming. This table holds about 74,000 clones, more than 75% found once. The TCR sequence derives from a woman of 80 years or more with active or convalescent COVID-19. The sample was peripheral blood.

In DNA, the CDR3 is TGTGCCAGCTCACCACGGCCCCAAAGACAGGGGGCGAGTGAAGCTTTCTTT. Translated: CASSPRPQRQGASEAFF. The V gene is TRBV18, the J gene TRBJ1-1; 10 bases fit TRBD1. CDR3 size: 17 residues. CDR1 KGHSH and CDR2 LQKENI come from the germline V gene. V shed 1 base, J shed 7 bases, and the junction held 12 bases outside the gene matches.